One sample yielded the 28 T cell receptor beta chains listed below, sequenced in a study of cytomegalovirus exposure and HLA in healthy donors. PCR employed 60 Vbeta and 13 Jbeta primers. Only in-frame clones appear in the TCRdb table, and some are missing; sequencing was by immunoSEQ multiplex PCR. The sample includes about 150,000 clones, nearly 80% of them seen just once. Sequencing was performed on PBMCs. The receptors were gathered from a man in his thirties or forties in good health and CMV-seropositive.

The chain carries TRBV19 and TRBJ2-1; D might be TRBD2 (5 bases). Germline V CDR1 and CDR2: LNHDA, SQIVND (reference sequence). Trimming pared 4 bases from V and 8 bases from J, leaving 15 bases between. The CDR3 is 14 residues long. The CDR3 coding sequence is TGTGCCAGTAGTAAAGGTGGCGGGTTCGATGAGCAGTTCTTC. This translates into CASSKGGGFDEQFF.

The chain employs TRBV6-5 and TRBJ2-1, with no clear D. The germline V and J ends were trimmed by 4 bases and 0 bases, with 4 bases remaining between them. Germline CDR1 MNHEY, CDR2 SVGAGI. CDR3 length: 13 residues. CDR3 nucleotides: TGTGCCAGCAGTTCCAGCTCCTACAATGAGCAGTTCTTC. Translation: CASSSSSYNEQFF.

The chain employs TRBV27 and TRBJ2-7; TRBD1 agrees at 8 bases. The CDR3 consists of 13 residues. Trimming took 5 bases from V and 2 from J; bases not matched to a gene: 2. Germline assignment: CDR1 MNHEY and CDR2 SMNVEV (reference sequence). As DNA, the CDR3 is TGTGCCAGCAGTCGGACAGGGCCCTACGAGCAGTACTTC. Residues: CASSRTGPYEQYF.

This chain uses TRBV2 with TRBJ1-4, with D unresolved. Germline V gene lookup returns CDR1 SNHLY and CDR2 FYNNEI. Trimming left V 6 bases short and J 3 bases short, with 5 bases between. This CDR3 is 12 amino acids long. For the CDR3, the DNA is TGTGCCAGCAGAGGAGCTAATGAAAAACTGTTTTTT. Its translation is CASRGANEKLFF.

The J gene is TRBJ2-1, the V gene TRBV12-5; TRBD1 matches 8 bases. The ends lost 3 bases at V and 5 bases at J; junction bases unmatched: 6. Germline CDR1 reads LGHNT; CDR2 reads FRNRAP. CDR3 length: 15 amino acids. CDR3 nucleotides: TGTGCTAGTGGTTTCTCAGGGGGCGCGCACAATGAGCAGTTCTTC. Its protein is CASGFSGGAHNEQFF.

The count of this clone is one. This chain connects TRBV5-1 to TRBJ2-7, with 11 bases that match TRBD1. The CDR3 totals 16 residues. Per the germline V gene, CDR1 is SGHRS and CDR2 is YFSETQ. The J segment lost 2 bases and the V segment lost 1 base, leaving 5 bases of the junction unmatched. CDR3 residues: CASSLQGQGETYEQYF. In nucleotides, the CDR3 is TGCGCCAGCAGCTTGCAGGGACAGGGGGAGACCTACGAGCAGTACTTC.

The chain joins TRBV6-1 to TRBJ2-1; 10 bases match TRBD1. CDR1 is MNHNS, CDR2 SASEGT, per germline. There are 14 residues in the CDR3. V gave up 6 bases and J gave up 3 bases; unmatched junction bases: 2. The CDR3 here is CASSWTGGYNEQFF. The CDR3, as DNA: TGTGCCAGCAGCTGGACAGGGGGCTACAATGAGCAGTTCTTC.

The gene calls are TRBV7-9 and TRBJ2-7, with a tentative D call TRBD2 (6 bases). This CDR3 is 15 amino acids long. The germline V gene has CDR1 SEHNR and CDR2 FQNEAQ (reference sequence). V was pared by 2 bases and J by 2 bases, with 13 bases between. In DNA form, the CDR3 reads TGTGCCAGCAGCTTATCCGGGACTCCCCCCTACGAGCAGTACTTC. Translation: CASSLSGTPPYEQYF.

This sequence joins TRBV28 and TRBJ2-1; D possibly corresponds to TRBD2 (6 bases). Between the trimmed V and J ends, which lost 2 bases and 0 bases, there was a span of 8 bases. The CDR3 covers 15 residues. The V gene's germline CDR1 is MDHEN and CDR2 SYDVKM. CDR3 nucleotide sequence: TGTGCCAGCAGTTTACGGGAGATCTCCTACAATGAGCAGTTCTTC. Translation gives CASSLREISYNEQFF. The full variable domain, in which reference TRBV28 and TRBJ2-1 provide the parts outside the CDR3, is DVKVTQSSRYLVKRTGEKVFLECVQDMDHENMFWYRQDPGLGLRLIYFSYDVKMKEKGDIPEGYSVSREKKERFSLILESASTNQTSMYLCASSLREISYNEQFFGPGTRLTVL.

The rearrangement uses TRBV14 and TRBJ2-5; D unclear. This CDR3 contains 12 residues. From germline, CDR1 is SGHDN and CDR2 FVKESK. V lost 3 bases, J lost 5 bases, and 7 bases lay in between. In nucleotides, the CDR3 is TGTGCCAGCAGCCAGTGGCAGGAGACCCAGTACTTC. Encoded protein: CASSQWQETQYF.

The genes are TRBV9 and TRBJ2-3; 11 bases agree with TRBD2. Per germline, CDR1 SGDLS and CDR2 YYNGEE. J lost 4 bases, V lost 3 bases, and 4 bases had no gene match. The CDR3 is 15 residues long. CDR3 DNA sequence: TGTGCCAGCAGCGCGACTAGCGGGGAGTCAGATACGCAGTATTTT. Translating gives CASSATSGESDTQYF. The full variable domain, with the rest looked up from reference TRBV9 and TRBJ2-3, is DSGVTQTPKHLITATGQRVTLRCSPRSGDLSVYWYQQSLDQGLQFLIQYYNGEERAKGNILERFSAQQFPDLHSELNLSSLELGDSALYFCASSATSGESDTQYFGPGTRLTVL.

The J gene is TRBJ1-3, the V gene TRBV11-2; 9 positions match TRBD1. Germline trimming cut 5 bases from V and 2 bases from J; bases unmatched to any gene: 4. Germline V gives CDR1 SGHAT, CDR2 FQNNGV. The CDR3 length is 15 residues. CDR3 sequence: CASSERQGAGNTIYF. The CDR3 bases are TGTGCCAGCAGCGAAAGACAGGGGGCTGGAAACACCATATATTTT. Full variable domain (remainder filled in from reference TRBV11-2 and TRBJ1-3): EAGVAQSPRYKIIEKRQSVAFWCNPISGHATLYWYQQILGQGPKLLIQFQNNGVVDDSQLPKDRFSAERLKGVDSTLKIQPAKLEDSAVYLCASSERQGAGNTIYFGEGSWLTVV.

The chain is built from TRBV11-2 and TRBJ2-5, with TRBD2 matching over 8 bases. Germline V lookup: CDR1 SGHAT, CDR2 FQNNGV. The J segment lost 5 bases and the V segment lost 2 bases, leaving 4 bases of the junction unmatched. The CDR3 covers 14 residues. In nucleotides, the CDR3 is TGTGCCAGCAGCTTATCCCGGGGGGGTGAGACCCAGTACTTC. Translating gives CASSLSRGGETQYF.

The chain employs TRBV20-1 and TRBJ2-7, with a weak D call TRBD1 (6 bases). Trimming left V 6 bases short and J 2 bases short, with 8 bases between. This CDR3 is built from 11 residues. Looked up from germline, CDR1 is DFQATT and CDR2 is SNEGSKA (reference sequence). In nucleotides, the CDR3 is TGCAGTGCCCAGGGGCCCTACGAGCAGTACTTC. It is translated as CSAQGPYEQYF.

This sequence joins TRBV19 and TRBJ1-1; 11 bases agree with TRBD1. Looked up from germline, CDR1 is LNHDA and CDR2 is SQIVND (reference sequence). The CDR3 is made up of 16 amino acids. The V gene end was trimmed by 0 bases and the J gene end by 5 bases; junction bases not matched to a gene: 5. The CDR3 loop reads CASSIDRDRGDTEAFF. In DNA, the CDR3 is TGTGCCAGTAGTATAGACCGGGACAGGGGGGATACTGAAGCTTTCTTT.

CDR3 nucleotide sequence: TGTGCCAGCAGCTTATATCCGGGAGGGGGCTACGAGCAGTACTTC. This gives the protein CASSLYPGGGYEQYF. The rearrangement joins TRBV7-3 to TRBJ2-7, with TRBD2 matching over 8 bases. The CDR3 is made up of 15 amino acids. CDR1 SGHTA and CDR2 FQGTGA come from the germline V gene. With 2 bases clipped from V and 3 bases from J, the junction kept 6 bases outside the gene matches.

The chain recombines TRBV4-2 with TRBJ2-7; TRBD2 agrees at 10 bases. Germline CDR1 reads LGHNA; CDR2 reads YNFKEQ. The V gene end was trimmed by 0 bases and the J gene end by 6 bases; junction bases not matched to a gene: 11. The CDR3 totals 17 residues. The CDR3 DNA follows: TGTGCCAGCAGCCAAGATATAGAGCGGGAGGGCTTATCCGAGCAGTACTTC. Encoded protein: CASSQDIEREGLSEQYF.

The J gene is TRBJ2-1, the V gene TRBV5-1; 11 bases fit TRBD2. The CDR3 is 19 amino acids. The trim removed 2 bases at V and 8 bases at J, leaving 18 bases unmatched. Germline CDR1 SGHRS, CDR2 YFSETQ. CDR3 protein: CASSFPSRLAGGPEDEQFF. DNA for the CDR3: TGCGCCAGCAGCTTCCCCTCAAGGTTAGCGGGAGGGCCTGAGGATGAGCAGTTCTTC.

V gene TRBV19 combines with J gene TRBJ2-6; D call uncertain. V lost 7 bases and J 4 bases, leaving 8 bases between the germline ends. The CDR3 has 13 amino acids. The germline gives CDR1 LNHDA, CDR2 SQIVND (reference sequence). This CDR3 reads CASIKSGANVLTF. The CDR3 nucleotides are TGTGCCAGTATTAAATCGGGGGCCAACGTCCTGACTTTC. Based on the CDR3 plus reference TRBV19 and TRBJ2-6, the full variable domain is DGGITQSPKYLFRKEGQNVTLSCEQNLNHDAMYWYRQDPGQGLRLIYYSQIVNDFQKGDIAEGYSVSREKKESFPLTVTSAQKNPTAFYLCASIKSGANVLTFGAGSRLTVL.

This chain connects TRBV28 to TRBJ1-2; D unclear. This CDR3 comprises 18 residues. V was cut by 6 bases and J by 4 bases, with 27 bases left in between. The germline gives CDR1 MDHEN, CDR2 SYDVKM. CDR3 in amino acids: CASSSEGLTVGEGYGYTF. The CDR3 DNA reads TGTGCCAGCAGCTCCGAGGGCCTGACGGTGGGAGAGGGCTATGGCTACACCTTC.

This clone occurred once. The rearrangement joins TRBV27 to TRBJ2-7, with D possibly matching TRBD2 (5 bases). CDR1 and CDR2 (germline): MNHEY, SMNVEV (reference sequence). V was trimmed by 3 bases and J by 2 bases, leaving 11 bases between them. There are 14 residues in the CDR3. CDR3 protein: CASSFFSGPYEQYF. CDR3 sequence (DNA): TGTGCCAGCAGTTTTTTCAGCGGCCCCTACGAGCAGTACTTC.

The chain combines TRBV28 with TRBJ2-1; 11 bases match TRBD2. Germline trimming cut 5 bases from V and 7 bases from J; bases unmatched to any gene: 10. The CDR3 is 16 amino acids. Germline V gives CDR1 MDHEN, CDR2 SYDVKM. This CDR3 reads CASSLLAGATGNEQFF. The CDR3 DNA reads TGTGCCAGCAGTCTACTAGCGGGAGCTACCGGGAATGAGCAGTTCTTC. The entire variable domain, with the rest obtained from reference TRBV28 and TRBJ2-1, is as follows: DVKVTQSSRYLVKRTGEKVFLECVQDMDHENMFWYRQDPGLGLRLIYFSYDVKMKEKGDIPEGYSVSREKKERFSLILESASTNQTSMYLCASSLLAGATGNEQFFGPGTRLTVL.

This chain links TRBV28 with TRBJ1-2, with D uncertain. This CDR3 spans 13 amino acids. In germline, CDR1 is MDHEN, CDR2 SYDVKM. V was shortened by 5 bases and J by 5 bases, with 12 bases between the two germline ends. The CDR3 reads CASSPPPRYGYTF. In DNA form, the CDR3 reads TGTGCCAGCAGTCCCCCCCCTAGGTATGGCTACACCTTC.

The genes are TRBV5-1 and TRBJ2-7, with D uncertain. The V and J ends lost 3 bases and 0 bases respectively, with 16 bases between them. The CDR3 extends over 16 amino acids. Germline V gene lookup returns CDR1 SGHRS and CDR2 YFSETQ. CDR3: CASSSELFRSSYEQYF. The CDR3 nucleotides read TGCGCCAGCAGCTCGGAGCTTTTTCGTAGCTCCTACGAGCAGTACTTC.

The chain employs TRBV5-6 and TRBJ2-1, with 9 bases fitting TRBD2. The CDR3 is 16 residues long. Losses at the gene ends were 6 bases for V and 4 bases for J; bases not matched to a gene: 11. Germline V gene data show CDR1 as SGHDT and CDR2 as YYEEEE. The CDR3 reads CASTEYLAGGYNEQFF. CDR3 in DNA: TGTGCCAGCACCGAGTATTTGGCGGGAGGGTACAATGAGCAGTTCTTC.

The rearrangement joins TRBV6-6 to TRBJ2-5, with 7 bases identical to TRBD1. CDR1 is MNHNY, CDR2 SVGAGI, per germline (reference sequence). V shed 6 bases, J shed 5 bases, and the junction held 15 bases outside the gene matches. The CDR3 extends over 16 amino acids. The CDR3: CASRSHPRGRVETQYF. CDR3 nucleotide sequence: TGTGCCAGCAGGTCTCACCCTAGGGGGCGGGTGGAGACCCAGTACTTC.

This clone turned up a few times. The rearrangement uses TRBV27 and TRBJ2-7; 8 bases match TRBD1. Per the germline V gene, CDR1 is MNHEY and CDR2 is SMNVEV (reference sequence). Trimming cost V 5 bases and J 3 bases; bases outside gene matches: 6. The CDR3 covers 14 residues. The chain's CDR3 is CASSVTGDFYEQYF. The CDR3 DNA reads as TGTGCCAGCAGTGTGACAGGGGATTTCTACGAGCAGTACTTC.

This clone was found once. The chain is built from TRBV6-1 and TRBJ2-5; D remains unclear. Germline CDR1 reads MNHNS; CDR2 reads SASEGT. CDR3 length: 15 amino acids. V was clipped by 1 base and J by 1 base, with 10 bases between them. The CDR3 sequence is CASSEGNDFQETQYF. The CDR3 DNA follows: TGTGCCAGCAGTGAAGGAAACGACTTCCAAGAGACCCAGTACTTC.